Listed below are T cell receptor beta chains from one sample, sequenced in a study of blood T cell repertoires in COVID-19. The table came from immunoSEQ multiplex PCR; TCRdb's copy has only in-frame clones and leaves some out. The sample shows some 200,000 clones, around 83% of them seen only once. The sequenced sample consisted of peripheral blood. Source of these receptors: a human donor in a cohort sampled during active COVID-19. CDR3s include the opening cysteine and the closing phenylalanine or tryptophan. Each record gives: clone size, V gene, D gene, J gene, CDR3 protein, CDR3 DNA. A D gene is named only where the DNA matches it firmly. Size values are once, few and many counts, or a class for expanded clones, and some rows have none.

abundance: .
v_gene: TRBV5-1
d_gene: .
j_gene: TRBJ2-4
CDR3aa: CASSLGANLAKNIQYF
CDR3nt: TGCGCCAGCAGCTTGGGAGCCAATCTCGCCAAAAACATTCAGTACTTC

abundance: .
v_gene: TRBV3-1/TRBV3-2
d_gene: TRBD1
j_gene: TRBJ1-2
CDR3aa: CASSQTTGNGYTF
CDR3nt: TGTGCCAGCAGCCAAACGACAGGGAATGGCTACACCTTC

abundance: .
v_gene: TRBV18
d_gene: .
j_gene: TRBJ1-3
CDR3aa: CASSTRDGSGNTIYF
CDR3nt: TGTGCCAGCTCAACGCGGGACGGCTCTGGAAACACCATATATTTT

abundance: many
v_gene: TRBV5-1
d_gene: TRBD2
j_gene: TRBJ2-3
CDR3aa: CASSFTSGREGNTQYF
CDR3nt: TGCGCCAGCAGCTTTACTAGCGGGAGAGAGGGCAATACGCAGTATTTT

abundance: .
v_gene: TRBV18
d_gene: TRBD1
j_gene: TRBJ1-1
CDR3aa: CASSLSGQTMNTEAFF
CDR3nt: TGTGCCAGCTCACTATCGGGACAGACCATGAACACTGAAGCTTTCTTT

abundance: once
v_gene: TRBV7-9
d_gene: .
j_gene: TRBJ2-3
CDR3aa: CASSPRRYTDTQYF
CDR3nt: TGTGCCAGCTCCCCCCGGCGGTACACAGATACGCAGTATTTT

abundance: .
v_gene: TRBV30
d_gene: TRBD2
j_gene: TRBJ2-7
CDR3aa: CAWSFRTSGRGTYEQYF
CDR3nt: TGTGCCTGGAGTTTCCGGACTAGCGGGAGAGGGACCTACGAGCAGTACTTC

abundance: .
v_gene: TRBV27
d_gene: TRBD2
j_gene: TRBJ2-1
CDR3aa: CASSPQRGSYNEQFF
CDR3nt: TGTGCCAGCAGTCCCCAGCGGGGTTCCTACAATGAGCAGTTCTTC

abundance: few
v_gene: TRBV6-5
d_gene: TRBD1
j_gene: TRBJ2-7
CDR3aa: CASRPGQGAYEQYF
CDR3nt: TGTGCCAGCAGGCCGGGACAGGGGGCCTACGAGCAGTACTTC

abundance: .
v_gene: TRBV10-1
d_gene: .
j_gene: TRBJ2-1
CDR3aa: CASSESKHEQFF
CDR3nt: TGCGCCAGCAGTGAGTCGAAGCATGAGCAGTTCTTC

abundance: .
v_gene: TRBV15
d_gene: TRBD1
j_gene: TRBJ1-2
CDR3aa: CATSRDIRFATGWKGYTF
CDR3nt: TGTGCCACCAGCAGAGATATTAGATTCGCGACAGGGTGGAAGGGCTACACCTTC

abundance: .
v_gene: TRBV5-1
d_gene: TRBD1
j_gene: TRBJ1-2
CDR3aa: CASSFGGQATNYGYTF
CDR3nt: TGCGCCAGCAGCTTTGGGGGACAGGCAACTAACTATGGCTACACCTTC

abundance: .
v_gene: TRBV9
d_gene: .
j_gene: TRBJ2-1
CDR3aa: CASSVSSASASYNEQFF
CDR3nt: TGTGCCAGCAGCGTATCATCGGCTAGCGCGTCCTACAATGAGCAGTTCTTC

abundance: .
v_gene: TRBV7-2
d_gene: .
j_gene: TRBJ2-7
CDR3aa: CASSHQGNRAEQYF
CDR3nt: TGTGCCAGCAGCCACCAGGGAAATAGAGCCGAGCAGTACTTC

abundance: few
v_gene: TRBV18
d_gene: TRBD2
j_gene: TRBJ2-7
CDR3aa: CASSPESGSPHEQYF
CDR3nt: TGTGCCAGCTCACCAGAAAGCGGGAGTCCCCACGAGCAGTACTTC

abundance: once
v_gene: TRBV19
d_gene: .
j_gene: TRBJ1-5
CDR3aa: CASSNPRDGDQGQPQHF
CDR3nt: TGTGCCAGTAGTAACCCCCGGGACGGGGACCAGGGGCAGCCCCAGCATTTT

abundance: .
v_gene: TRBV12-3/TRBV12-4
d_gene: .
j_gene: TRBJ1-2
CDR3aa: CASSLALLYGYTF
CDR3nt: TGTGCCAGCAGTTTAGCACTACTCTATGGCTACACCTTC

abundance: .
v_gene: TRBV20-1
d_gene: TRBD2
j_gene: TRBJ2-1
CDR3aa: CSASKPSGTYNEQFF
CDR3nt: TGCAGTGCTAGTAAGCCTAGCGGGACCTACAATGAGCAGTTCTTC

abundance: .
v_gene: TRBV18
d_gene: TRBD2
j_gene: TRBJ2-7
CDR3aa: CASSPREGEQYF
CDR3nt: TGTGCCAGCTCACCCCGGGAGGGCGAGCAGTACTTC

abundance: once
v_gene: TRBV30
d_gene: TRBD2
j_gene: TRBJ2-7
CDR3aa: CAWRVTGTSGIKQYF
CDR3nt: TGTGCCTGGAGGGTAACGGGGACTAGCGGGATAAAGCAGTACTTC

abundance: .
v_gene: TRBV7-6
d_gene: TRBD2
j_gene: TRBJ2-5
CDR3aa: CASSLGLAGVGTQYF
CDR3nt: TGTGCCAGCAGCTTGGGACTAGCGGGAGTGGGGACCCAGTACTTC

abundance: few
v_gene: TRBV9
d_gene: TRBD2
j_gene: TRBJ2-1
CDR3aa: CASSELAGGFLGNEQFF
CDR3nt: TGTGCCAGCAGCGAGCTAGCGGGAGGCTTTTTAGGCAATGAGCAGTTCTTC

abundance: .
v_gene: TRBV19
d_gene: .
j_gene: TRBJ1-5
CDR3aa: CASSLATLYSNQPQHF
CDR3nt: TGTGCCAGTAGCCTCGCCACTCTGTATAGCAATCAGCCCCAGCATTTT

abundance: .
v_gene: TRBV6-5
d_gene: .
j_gene: TRBJ1-1
CDR3aa: CASREIVNTEAFF
CDR3nt: TGTGCCAGCAGGGAGATAGTGAACACTGAAGCTTTCTTT

abundance: many
v_gene: TRBV11-2
d_gene: .
j_gene: TRBJ2-7
CDR3aa: CASSLGDTLYEQYF
CDR3nt: TGTGCCAGCAGCTTAGGGGACACTCTTTACGAGCAGTACTTC

abundance: .
v_gene: TRBV28
d_gene: TRBD1
j_gene: TRBJ1-5
CDR3aa: CASSLQGGPNQPQHF
CDR3nt: TGTGCCAGCAGTTTGCAGGGGGGTCCAAATCAGCCCCAGCATTTT

abundance: .
v_gene: TRBV19
d_gene: .
j_gene: TRBJ2-7
CDR3aa: CASSEGSGVTYEQYF
CDR3nt: TGTGCCAGTTCGGAAGGCAGCGGAGTTACCTACGAGCAGTACTTC

abundance: .
v_gene: TRBV4-2
d_gene: TRBD2
j_gene: TRBJ2-3
CDR3aa: CASSQASGDSTDTQYF
CDR3nt: TGTGCCAGCAGCCAAGCAAGCGGGGACAGCACAGATACGCAGTATTTT

abundance: .
v_gene: TRBV4-1
d_gene: TRBD2
j_gene: TRBJ2-3
CDR3aa: CASSQDPWGGSLGADTQYF
CDR3nt: TGCGCCAGCAGCCAAGATCCATGGGGCGGGAGTCTAGGTGCAGATACGCAGTATTTT

abundance: .
v_gene: TRBV6-5
d_gene: .
j_gene: TRBJ1-1
CDR3aa: CELQGLNTEAFF
CDR3nt: TGTGAATTACAGGGACTGAACACTGAAGCTTTCTTT

abundance: .
v_gene: TRBV19
d_gene: .
j_gene: TRBJ1-5
CDR3aa: CASRISTGYQPQHF
CDR3nt: TGTGCCAGTAGGATTTCCACAGGGTACCAGCCCCAGCATTTT

abundance: .
v_gene: TRBV11-2
d_gene: TRBD1
j_gene: TRBJ1-6
CDR3aa: CASSPGQNYNSPLHF
CDR3nt: TGTGCCAGCAGCCCGGGACAGAACTATAATTCACCCCTCCACTTT

abundance: .
v_gene: TRBV29-1
d_gene: .
j_gene: TRBJ1-3
CDR3aa: CSVVPGPGGPGNTIYF
CDR3nt: TGCAGCGTTGTCCCGGGACCGGGGGGGCCGGGAAACACCATATATTTT

abundance: .
v_gene: TRBV2
d_gene: .
j_gene: TRBJ2-5
CDR3aa: CASSSLGRETQYF
CDR3nt: TGTGCCAGCAGTAGTTTAGGGAGGGAGACCCAGTACTTC

abundance: .
v_gene: TRBV18
d_gene: .
j_gene: TRBJ1-3
CDR3aa: CASSPQMGGHGGNTIYF
CDR3nt: TGTGCCAGCTCACCCCAAATGGGGGGGCACGGAGGAAACACCATATATTTT

abundance: .
v_gene: TRBV19
d_gene: TRBD1
j_gene: TRBJ2-7
CDR3aa: CASSKGSGQGVSYEQYF
CDR3nt: TGTGCCAGTAGTAAAGGGTCGGGACAGGGGGTATCCTACGAGCAGTACTTC

abundance: .
v_gene: TRBV11-1
d_gene: TRBD1
j_gene: TRBJ2-3
CDR3aa: CASSPDRDNTQYF
CDR3nt: TGTGCCAGCAGCCCCGACAGGGATAATACGCAGTATTTT

abundance: .
v_gene: TRBV27
d_gene: .
j_gene: TRBJ1-2
CDR3aa: CASSLSSGFQTYGYTF
CDR3nt: TGTGCCAGCAGTCTTTCGTCAGGGTTTCAGACTTATGGCTACACCTTC

abundance: .
v_gene: TRBV5-1
d_gene: .
j_gene: TRBJ2-7
CDR3aa: CASSLSDIRSYEQYF
CDR3nt: TGCGCCAGCAGCTTATCGGACATAAGATCCTACGAGCAGTACTTC

abundance: .
v_gene: TRBV4-2
d_gene: TRBD2
j_gene: TRBJ2-7
CDR3aa: CASSPGLAGEFEQYF
CDR3nt: TGTGCCAGCAGCCCGGGACTAGCGGGAGAGTTCGAGCAGTACTTC

abundance: .
v_gene: TRBV11-2
d_gene: .
j_gene: TRBJ2-3
CDR3aa: CASRGPPADTQYF
CDR3nt: TGTGCCAGCAGGGGCCCTCCCGCAGATACGCAGTATTTT

abundance: .
v_gene: TRBV6-5
d_gene: TRBD1
j_gene: TRBJ2-1
CDR3aa: CASRGLRGREQFF
CDR3nt: TGTGCCAGCAGGGGCCTCAGGGGGCGTGAGCAGTTCTTC

abundance: once
v_gene: TRBV3-1/TRBV3-2
d_gene: .
j_gene: TRBJ2-4
CDR3aa: CASSQGQTNIQYF
CDR3nt: TGTGCCAGCAGCCAAGGACAGACAAACATTCAGTACTTC

abundance: .
v_gene: TRBV28
d_gene: TRBD2
j_gene: TRBJ2-1
CDR3aa: CASSLAGGGDEQFF
CDR3nt: TGTGCCAGCAGTTTAGCGGGAGGGGGGGATGAGCAGTTCTTC

abundance: .
v_gene: TRBV7-6
d_gene: .
j_gene: TRBJ2-2
CDR3aa: CASSFRPRLNTGELFF
CDR3nt: TGTGCCAGCAGCTTCCGGCCGAGGCTGAACACCGGGGAGCTGTTTTTT

abundance: .
v_gene: TRBV28
d_gene: TRBD2
j_gene: TRBJ2-1
CDR3aa: CASSWGGLGVF
CDR3nt: TGTGCCAGCAGTTGGGGGGGACTGGGGGTCTTC

abundance: .
v_gene: TRBV18
d_gene: .
j_gene: TRBJ1-3
CDR3aa: CASSPPVGRAGNTIYF
CDR3nt: TGTGCCAGCTCACCACCAGTCGGCAGGGCTGGAAACACCATATATTTT

abundance: .
v_gene: TRBV6-1
d_gene: .
j_gene: TRBJ2-1
CDR3aa: CASSDPRLLFNEQFF
CDR3nt: TGTGCCAGCAGTGACCCTCGACTCCTTTTTAATGAGCAGTTCTTC

abundance: .
v_gene: TRBV21-1
d_gene: .
j_gene: TRBJ2-7
CDR3aa: CASSKEIAAVKRSYEQYF
CDR3nt: TGTGCCAGCAGCAAAGAGATAGCGGCAGTTAAAAGGTCCTACGAGCAGTACTTC

abundance: .
v_gene: TRBV5-1
d_gene: TRBD1
j_gene: TRBJ1-2
CDR3aa: CASSDSLAGGDGYTF
CDR3nt: TGCGCCAGCAGCGACTCCCTAGCAGGGGGCGATGGCTACACCTTC

abundance: .
v_gene: TRBV2
d_gene: TRBD2
j_gene: TRBJ2-5
CDR3aa: CASSWSAGEGETQYF
CDR3nt: TGTGCCAGCAGTTGGTCAGCGGGAGAAGGGGAGACCCAGTACTTC

abundance: .
v_gene: TRBV6-5
d_gene: .
j_gene: TRBJ1-2
CDR3aa: CASRPGARGGYTF
CDR3nt: TGTGCCAGCAGACCCGGAGCCAGGGGTGGCTACACCTTC

abundance: once
v_gene: TRBV7-8
d_gene: .
j_gene: TRBJ1-1
CDR3aa: CASSSYHGGTEAFF
CDR3nt: TGTGCCAGCAGCTCCTATCACGGGGGTACTGAAGCTTTCTTT

abundance: .
v_gene: TRBV5-1
d_gene: .
j_gene: TRBJ2-5
CDR3aa: CASSLVSDPGETQYF
CDR3nt: TGCGCCAGCAGCTTGGTCTCGGACCCGGGGGAGACCCAGTACTTC

abundance: .
v_gene: TRBV15
d_gene: TRBD2
j_gene: TRBJ2-1
CDR3aa: CATSRDRLAGGPGEQFF
CDR3nt: TGTGCCACCAGCAGAGACCGACTAGCGGGAGGGCCAGGTGAGCAGTTCTTC